This T cell receptor beta chain was sequenced for a study of OX40 agonist ivuxolimab in advanced cancers. Study-level background: Recorded diagnoses for dose-escalation patients were hepatocellular carcinoma, melanoma, renal cell or head and neck cancer. Whole-study findings and limits: CD4+ and CD8+ blood T cells expanded clonally by week 6 at 0.1 to 3.0 mg/kg.

A note on this clone: Its antigen is unknown.

The CDR3 contains 15 residues. Trimming removed 3 bases from V and 4 bases from J; junction bases left unmatched: 9. This table comes from immunoSEQ multiplex PCR, and its TCRdb copy is limited to in-frame clones, with some not included. The table shows around 67,000 clones, with around 80% occurring only once. The chain employs TRBV5-3 and TRBJ1-1; 7 positions match TRBD1. TRBV5-3 is an ORF for which the function is uncertain. The source was CD4+ or CD8+ T cells sorted from blood, collected in a trial of the OX40 agonist ivuxolimab. This TCR derives from an adult with an advanced solid tumor such as melanoma, head and neck, liver or kidney cancer. CDR3 sequence reads: CARSYDDRDRTEAFF. In DNA form, the CDR3 reads TGTGCCAGAAGCTATGATGACAGGGATCGCACTGAAGCTTTCTTT.